The source of this T cell receptor (beta chain) is a study of blood T cell repertoires in COVID-19. Original handling: By means of reference gene primer amplification, nucleated cell counts were estimated. The assay was immunoSEQ multiplex PCR, and TCRdb's table has in-frame clones only and misses some. That table gives V, J and clone size, and the DNA gave D and trimming. The sample has nearly 15,000 clones, about nine tenths seen once. Germline values: CDR1 SGHDT, CDR2 YYEEEE. The CDR3 totals 15 residues. The ends were cut back, 1 base at V and 0 bases at J, with 5 bases in the middle. This sequence joins TRBV5-6 and TRBJ2-6; D remains unclear. The material sequenced was peripheral blood. This clonotype was sampled from a human donor in a cohort sampled during active COVID-19. CDR3 bases: TGTGCCAGCAGCTTGTATAGCTCTGGGGCCAACGTCCTGACTTTC. Translated, it gives CASSLYSSGANVLTF.